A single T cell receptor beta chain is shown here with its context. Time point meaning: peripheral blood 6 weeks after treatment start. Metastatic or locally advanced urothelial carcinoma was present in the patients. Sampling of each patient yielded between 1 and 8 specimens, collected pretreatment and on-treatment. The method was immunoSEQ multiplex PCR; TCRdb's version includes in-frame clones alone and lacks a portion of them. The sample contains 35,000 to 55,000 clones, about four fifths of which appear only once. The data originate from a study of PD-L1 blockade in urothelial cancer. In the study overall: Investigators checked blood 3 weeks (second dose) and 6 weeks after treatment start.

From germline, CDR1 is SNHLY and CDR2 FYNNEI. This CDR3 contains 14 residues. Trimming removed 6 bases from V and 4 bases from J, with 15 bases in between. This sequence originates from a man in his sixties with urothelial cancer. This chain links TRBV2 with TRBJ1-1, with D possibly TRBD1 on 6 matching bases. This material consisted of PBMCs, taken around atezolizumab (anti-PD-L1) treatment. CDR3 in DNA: TGTGCCAGCAGCCAGGGGCCCGTCGTCACTGAAGCTTTCTTT. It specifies CASSQGPVVTEAFF.